This T cell receptor beta chain originates from a study of blood T cell repertoires in COVID-19. Under the authors' procedure: Researchers report that nucleated cell counts were estimated from reference gene primer amplification. Some clones are missing from TCRdb's copy, which holds only in-frame ones; the method was immunoSEQ multiplex PCR. V, J and clone size are those of that table, while D and trimming were read from the DNA. Of approximately 250,000 clones in the sample, 85% were seen once. The sample comprised PBMCs or T cells enriched from blood (not recorded which). The sequence was collected from a woman between 50 and 59 years old with acute COVID-19.

The CDR3 region has the DNA TGTGCCAGCAGGACGGGACAACTGAGCTCCTACAATGAGCAGTTCTTC. Translation: CASRTGQLSSYNEQFF. This sequence joins TRBV5-4 and TRBJ2-1, with D possibly TRBD1 on 6 matching bases. Deletions cut 5 bases from V and 0 bases from J, with 15 bases between. The CDR3 runs to 16 residues. Looked up from germline, CDR1 is SGHNT and CDR2 is YYREEE (reference sequence).